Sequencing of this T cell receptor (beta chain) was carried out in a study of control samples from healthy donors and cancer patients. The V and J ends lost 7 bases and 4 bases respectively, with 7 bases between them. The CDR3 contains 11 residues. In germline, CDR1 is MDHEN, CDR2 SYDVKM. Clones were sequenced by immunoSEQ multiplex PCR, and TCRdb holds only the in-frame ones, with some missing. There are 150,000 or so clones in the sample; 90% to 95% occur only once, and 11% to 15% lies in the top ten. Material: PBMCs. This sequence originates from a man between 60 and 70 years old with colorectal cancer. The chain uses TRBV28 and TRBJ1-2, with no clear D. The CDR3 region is CASTSVYGYTF. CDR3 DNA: TGTGCCAGCACCTCAGTCTATGGCTACACCTTC.